These 14 T cell receptor beta chains originate from one sample sequenced in a study of blood T cell repertoires in COVID-19. Some clones are missing from TCRdb's copy, which holds only in-frame ones; the method was immunoSEQ multiplex PCR. The data show roughly 63,000 clones, 85% to 90% seen once. The specimen was peripheral blood. The receptors here all came from a man between 45 and 60 years old with active COVID-19.

The chain links TRBV5-1 to TRBJ2-7; 10 bases line up with TRBD1. The CDR3 contains 14 residues. The junction had 4 bases not matched to a gene; V was cut back by 3 bases and J by 4 bases. From germline, CDR1 is SGHRS and CDR2 YFSETQ. Here the CDR3 DNA reads TGCGCCAGCAGCTCCGGGACAGGGGAGTACGAGCAGTACTTC. Its protein product is CASSSGTGEYEQYF.

V is TRBV18 and J is TRBJ2-7; D is unresolved. The germline V gene has CDR1 KGHSH and CDR2 LQKENI. This CDR3 comprises 13 residues. The V end lost 5 bases, the J end lost 0 bases, and 8 bases lay between the germline ends. CDR3 nucleotides: TGTGCCAGCTCATCTTCCCTCTCCTACGAGCAGTACTTC. Translated, it gives CASSSSLSYEQYF.

J is TRBJ1-1 and V is TRBV10-2; maybe TRBD1 (6 bases). The germline V and J ends were trimmed by 6 bases and 3 bases, with 11 bases remaining between them. The CDR3 runs 13 residues. CDR1 is WSHSY, CDR2 SAAADI, per germline. As DNA, the CDR3 is TGCGCCAGCAGCCGCAGGGGTTACACTGAAGCTTTCTTT. This encodes CASSRRGYTEAFF.

The gene calls are TRBV10-3 and TRBJ2-5; weak D call: TRBD2 (6 bases). The CDR3 contains 19 residues. V lost 0 bases, J lost 0 bases, and 20 bases lay in between. Germline-derived CDR1 and CDR2 are ENHRY and SYGVKD. The CDR3, as DNA: TGTGCCATCAGTGAGTCACTTGGACTGGGTGGAGGGTACCAAGAGACCCAGTACTTC. This gives the protein CAISESLGLGGGYQETQYF.

The chain links TRBV12-3 or TRBV12-4 to TRBJ1-1; TRBD1 aligns across 7 bases. The CDR3 consists of 13 residues. The junction had 4 bases not matched to a gene; V was cut back by 3 bases and J by 6 bases. The CDR3 nucleotides are TGTGCCAGCAGTTTGGAGGGGGCATCTGAAGCTTTCTTT. Protein product: CASSLEGASEAFF.

V usage is TRBV29-1 and J usage is TRBJ1-1; D ambiguous. With 6 bases removed from V and 5 bases from J, the gap between germline ends came to 16 bases. Per germline, CDR1 SQVTM and CDR2 ANQGSEA. The CDR3 runs 13 residues. The CDR3 DNA reads TGCAGCGTCGCTGTGGGGAGGGTGACTGAAGCTTTCTTT. It yields the protein CSVAVGRVTEAFF.

J is TRBJ2-2 and V is TRBV10-3; TRBD1 agrees at 7 bases. The junction had 3 bases not matched to a gene; V was cut back by 10 bases and J by 1 base. The germline CDR1 and CDR2 sequences are ENHRY and SYGVKD. The CDR3 extends over 13 amino acids. The CDR3 sequence: CANRQGNTGELFF. CDR3 sequence (DNA): TGTGCCAATCGACAGGGGAACACCGGGGAGCTGTTTTTT.

The chain is built from TRBV14 and TRBJ2-3; 7 bases fit TRBD2. This CDR3 has 15 amino acids. Trimming took 1 base from V and 4 from J; bases not matched to a gene: 5. Germline V CDR1 and CDR2: SGHDN, FVKESK. The CDR3 reads CASSQVRAGADTQYF. The CDR3 DNA follows: TGTGCCAGCAGCCAAGTCCGCGCGGGGGCAGATACGCAGTATTTT. Drawing the rest from reference TRBV14 and TRBJ2-3, the complete variable domain is EAGVTQFPSHSVIEKGQTVTLRCDPISGHDNLYWYRRVMGKEIKFLLHFVKESKQDESGMPNNRFLAERTGGTYSTLKVQPAELEDSGVYFCASSQVRAGADTQYFGPGTRLTVL.

V usage is TRBV7-2 and J usage is TRBJ2-7; 8 bases fit TRBD1. The CDR3 length is 15 residues. Germline V gene data show CDR1 as SGHTA and CDR2 as FQGNSA. The junction had 9 bases not matched to a gene; V was cut back by 4 bases and J by 4 bases. The CDR3 DNA reads as TGTGCCAGCAGCTCCAACCGGGACAGGAAATACGAGCAGTACTTC. Protein product: CASSSNRDRKYEQYF.

The V and J genes are TRBV1 and TRBJ2-1; TRBD2 reflects the table's D call only, with no check against the DNA. TRBV1 is a recognized pseudogene. This CDR3 contains 14 residues. CDR3 residues: CTSSQVITGGEQFF. CDR3 DNA: TGCACCAGCAGCCAAGTTATTACGGGGGGTGAGCAGTTCTTC.

The gene calls are TRBV11-2 and TRBJ2-2, with D uncertain. V was shortened by 0 bases and J by 5 bases, with 10 bases between the two germline ends. CDR1 and CDR2 (germline): SGHAT, FQNNGV. This CDR3 has 15 amino acids. CDR3 nucleotides: TGTGCCAGCAGCTTAGATCGGAGAACGACCGGGGAGCTGTTTTTT. This gives the protein CASSLDRRTTGELFF.

This chain uses TRBV18 with TRBJ1-1; no clear D. This CDR3 is built from 15 residues. V lost 5 bases, J lost 0 bases, and 13 bases lay in between. The germline V gene has CDR1 KGHSH and CDR2 LQKENI. In DNA, the CDR3 is TGTGCCAGCTCAAAACTCGGGGATGTGAACACTGAAGCTTTCTTT. Translating it yields CASSKLGDVNTEAFF.

The chain links TRBV7-6 to TRBJ2-1, with 12 bases that match TRBD2. This CDR3 spans 16 amino acids. J was trimmed by 6 bases and V by 4 bases; bases with no gene match: 7. Per the germline V gene, CDR1 is SGHVS and CDR2 is FNYEAQ. CDR3 protein: CASSSQLAGGSNEQFF. The DNA of the CDR3 is TGTGCCAGCAGCTCCCAACTAGCGGGGGGCTCCAATGAGCAGTTCTTC.

This sequence joins TRBV6-6 and TRBJ2-2; D is possibly TRBD1 (5 bases). Trimming took off 2 bases at V and 6 bases at J, with 13 bases between the two ends. The CDR3 totals 15 residues. CDR1 is MNHNY and CDR2 is SVGAGI in the germline V gene (reference sequence). CDR3 coding DNA: TGTGCCAGCAGTTACGGACAACTCGGGCCCGGGGAGCTGTTTTTT. Amino acids: CASSYGQLGPGELFF.